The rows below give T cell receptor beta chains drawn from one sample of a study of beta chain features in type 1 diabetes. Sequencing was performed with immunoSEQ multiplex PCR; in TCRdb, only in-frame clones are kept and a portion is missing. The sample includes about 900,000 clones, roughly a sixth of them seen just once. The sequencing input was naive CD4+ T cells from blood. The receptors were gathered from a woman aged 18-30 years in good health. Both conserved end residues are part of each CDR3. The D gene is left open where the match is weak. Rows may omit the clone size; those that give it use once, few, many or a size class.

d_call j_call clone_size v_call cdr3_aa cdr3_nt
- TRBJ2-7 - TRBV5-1 CASSLNQGIEQYF TGCGCCAGCAGCTTAAACCAGGGAATCGAGCAGTACTTC
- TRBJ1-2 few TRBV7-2 CASSLGVDNHGYTF TGTGCCAGCAGCTTAGGGGTGGACAACCATGGCTACACCTTC
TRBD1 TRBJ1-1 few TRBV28 CASSSDRGGSTEAFF TGTGCCAGCAGTTCTGACAGGGGCGGGTCAACTGAAGCTTTCTTT
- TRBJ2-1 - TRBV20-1 CSAYREGEQFF TGCAGTGCTTACAGGGAGGGTGAGCAGTTCTTC
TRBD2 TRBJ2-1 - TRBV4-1 CASSQVLAEPQFF TGCGCCAGCAGCCAAGTACTAGCGGAGCCGCAGTTCTTC
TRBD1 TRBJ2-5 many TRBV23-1 CASSLNRGQETQYF TGCGCCAGCAGCCTAAACAGGGGCCAAGAGACCCAGTACTTC
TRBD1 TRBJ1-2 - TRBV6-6 CASSDRVANYGYTF TGTGCCAGCAGTGACAGGGTCGCTAACTATGGCTACACCTTC
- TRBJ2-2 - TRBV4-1 CASSQMGGAGELFF TGCGCCAGCAGCCAAATGGGGGGAGCCGGGGAGCTGTTTTTT
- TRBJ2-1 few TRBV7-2 CASSLGWAFNEQFF TGTGCCAGCAGCTTAGGGTGGGCCTTCAATGAGCAGTTCTTC
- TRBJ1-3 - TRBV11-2 CASSIIQGNTIYF TGTGCCAGCAGCATTATACAGGGAAACACCATATATTTT
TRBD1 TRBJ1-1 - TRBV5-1 CASSLWGQHTEAFF TGCGCCAGCAGCCTGTGGGGACAGCACACTGAAGCTTTCTTT
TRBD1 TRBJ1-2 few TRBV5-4 CASSPRKTGVDEGYTF TGTGCCAGCAGCCCGAGGAAGACAGGGGTAGATGAAGGCTACACCTTC
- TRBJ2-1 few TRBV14 CASSQDSYFRVAETYNEQFF TGTGCCAGCAGCCAAGACTCCTACTTTCGAGTAGCGGAGACCTACAATGAGCAGTTCTTC
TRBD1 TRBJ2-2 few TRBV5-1 CASRQTTGDTGELFF TGCGCCAGCAGACAGACGACAGGGGACACCGGGGAGCTGTTTTTT
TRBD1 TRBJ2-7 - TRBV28 CASRQPGQGLYEQYF TGTGCCAGCAGACAACCGGGACAGGGACTATACGAGCAGTACTTC
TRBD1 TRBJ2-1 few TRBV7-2 CASSSRRGYNEQFF TGTGCCAGCAGCTCGCGCAGGGGGTACAATGAGCAGTTCTTC
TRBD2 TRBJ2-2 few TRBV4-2 CASSQGLAGVTGELFF TGTGCCAGCAGCCAAGGACTAGCGGGAGTCACCGGGGAGCTGTTTTTT
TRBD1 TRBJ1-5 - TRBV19 CASTETGQGYQPQHF TGTGCCAGTACGGAAACGGGACAGGGGTATCAGCCCCAGCATTTT
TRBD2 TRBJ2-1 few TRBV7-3 CASSARREGEQFF TGTGCCAGCTCGGCTAGGCGGGAGGGAGAGCAGTTCTTC
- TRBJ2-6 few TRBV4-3 CASSQGGYSFGANVLTF TGCGCCAGCAGCCAAGGAGGGTACTCCTTCGGGGCCAACGTCCTGACTTTC
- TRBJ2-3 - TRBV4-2 CASSQVSGDTDTQYF TGTGCCAGCAGCCAAGTTTCCGGGGACACAGATACGCAGTATTTT
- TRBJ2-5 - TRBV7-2 CASSLAQGQTQYF TGTGCCAGCAGCTTAGCCCAGGGTCAGACCCAGTACTTC
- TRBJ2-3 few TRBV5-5 CASSLLVDTQYF TGTGCCAGCAGCTTGCTTGTAGATACGCAGTATTTT
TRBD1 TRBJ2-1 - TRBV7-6 CASSSYRDSSYNEQFF TGTGCCAGCAGCTCGTACCGGGACAGTTCCTACAATGAGCAGTTCTTC
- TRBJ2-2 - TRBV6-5 CASSRSHKTGELFF TGTGCCAGCAGCCGCAGCCATAAGACCGGGGAGCTGTTTTTT
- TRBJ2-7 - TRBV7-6 CASSLVAVGGRYEQYF TGTGCCAGCAGCTTAGTTGCCGTGGGAGGAAGATACGAGCAGTACTTC
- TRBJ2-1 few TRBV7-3 CASSLRRAASSYNEQFF TGTGCCAGCAGCCTCCGACGGGCTGCTAGCTCCTACAATGAGCAGTTCTTC